These 12 T cell receptor beta chains share one sample of origin, sequenced in a study of blood T cells in healthy people across ages. Sample-barcoded 5' priming and a J-beta primer mix drove a second PCR of roughly 7 to 11 cycles. TCRdb fed the 5' RACE reads into MiXCR, producing one record per CDR3 protein. The sample gives 600,000 to 650,000 distinct CDR3 sequences, 58% of which show up once; over 30% is in the top ten. The sample consisted of blood. The receptor set was obtained from a man in his sixties in good health.

The chain joins TRBV6-5 to TRBJ1-2; D is perhaps TRBD1 (5 bases). The CDR3 is made up of 13 amino acids. Germline V lookup: CDR1 MNHEY, CDR2 SVGAGI. Trimming left V 5 bases short and J 8 bases short, with 15 bases between. The CDR3 DNA reads TGTGCCAGCAGTGGCCGAAGGGGCCAGGGCTACACCTTC. It translates to CASSGRRGQGYTF.

V gene TRBV9 combines with J gene TRBJ2-1, with D possibly TRBD2 on 7 matching bases. Germline CDR1 is SGDLS and CDR2 is YYNGEE. V was cut by 0 bases and J by 1 base, with 17 bases left in between. The CDR3 runs 18 residues. In nucleotides, the CDR3 is TGTGCCAGCAGCGTAGGCCTTGGGGGGGCGCGTTCCTACAATGAGCAGTTCTTC. This encodes CASSVGLGGARSYNEQFF.

V gene TRBV20-1 combines with J gene TRBJ2-4, with 12 bases that match TRBD2. The DNA end lines up better with TRBJ2-5; the J call may be wrong. CDR1 and CDR2 (germline): DFQATT, SNEGSKA (reference sequence). The CDR3 has 12 amino acids. The CDR3 sequence: CSGLAGKETQYF. The CDR3 DNA reads as TGCAGCGGACTAGCGGGGAAAGAGACCCAGTACTTC.

Concerning this clonotype: A read error may account for a junction end that differs from germline. The CDR3 here is CTSSRTVPYEQYF. CDR3 nucleotides: TGTACCAGCAGTCGGACAGTGCCCTACGAGCAGTACTTC. The J gene is TRBJ2-7, the V gene TRBV12-3 or TRBV12-4, with a possible D match to TRBD1 (6 bases). This CDR3 comprises 13 residues.

This clonotype has a count of ten or more. This chain links TRBV29-1 with TRBJ2-5; D perhaps matches TRBD2 (5 bases). This CDR3 is built from 10 residues. V was shortened by 7 bases and J by 5 bases, with 8 bases between the two germline ends. CDR1 is SQVTM and CDR2 is ANQGSEA in the germline V gene. The CDR3 DNA reads as TGCAGCGCCGGGGAGGAGACCCAGTACTTC. Protein: CSAGEETQYF.

This clonotype has just a few counts. This chain connects TRBV12-5 to TRBJ1-6, with D possibly being TRBD1 (6 bases). Germline assignment: CDR1 LGHNT and CDR2 FRNRAP. The CDR3 is 14 residues long. Deletions cut 7 bases from V and 7 bases from J, with 14 bases between. The CDR3 coding sequence is TGTGCTAGTGAACAGGGACGGGGAAATTCACCCCTCCACTTT. Translating gives CASEQGRGNSPLHF.

As to this clonotype: An end of the junction differs from the germline gene, which may be a read error. The chain recombines TRBV28 with TRBJ1-2, with no clear D. This CDR3 has 11 residues. Germline lookup yields CDR1 MDHEN and CDR2 SYDVKM. The CDR3 sequence: CANSYSTGYTF. In DNA, the CDR3 is TGTGCCAACAGTTACTCAACTGGCTACACCTTC.

V gene TRBV20-1 combines with J gene TRBJ2-1; 10 nucleotides agree with TRBD1. The CDR3 has 15 residues. The V and J ends lost 6 bases and 2 bases, in that order; junction bases with no gene match: 7. Germline lookup yields CDR1 DFQATT and CDR2 SNEGSKA (reference sequence). CDR3 in DNA: TGCAGTGCGAACGACGGACAGGGGGCCTACAATGAGCAGTTCTTC. Residues: CSANDGQGAYNEQFF.

V and J are TRBV29-1 and TRBJ1-2; 8 bases agree with TRBD1. The J segment lost 1 base and the V segment lost 7 bases, leaving 5 bases of the junction unmatched. The CDR3 is 13 amino acids. Germline assignment: CDR1 SQVTM and CDR2 ANQGSEA. The CDR3 DNA sequence: TGCAGCGCTGCGGGACAGGATAACTATGGCTACACCTTC. Its translation: CSAAGQDNYGYTF.

This chain uses TRBV27 with TRBJ1-1; D is perhaps TRBD1 (6 bases). The CDR3 spans 15 residues. Germline V gene lookup returns CDR1 MNHEY and CDR2 SMNVEV (reference sequence). V lost 2 bases and J 3 bases, leaving 13 bases between the germline ends. This CDR3 is CASSLRGGADTEAFF. The DNA for the CDR3 is TGTGCCAGCAGTTTAAGGGGGGGCGCGGACACTGAAGCTTTCTTT.

This clonotype was seen more than once but under ten times. A junction end diverges from the germline sequence, so it may reflect a read error. The rearrangement links TRBV7-2 to TRBJ1-4; D is ambiguous. The CDR3 is made up of 14 amino acids. CDR1 SGHTA and CDR2 FQGNSA come from the germline V gene. CDR3: CASTLGYSVEKLFF. CDR3 DNA sequence: TGTGCCAGCACCTTAGGATACAGTGTAGAAAAACTGTTTTTT.

J is TRBJ1-1 and V is TRBV20-1; perhaps TRBD1 as D (6 bases). V was pared by 2 bases and J by 1 base, with 11 bases between. The CDR3 covers 14 residues. Germline values: CDR1 DFQATT, CDR2 SNEGSKA (reference sequence). The DNA of the CDR3 is TGCAGTGCTAGACAAGGACAGCAGAACACTGAAGCTTTCTTT. Translating gives CSARQGQQNTEAFF.